These 18 T cell receptor beta chains were sequenced from one sample in a study of identical twins. TCRdb redid the calling of the 5' RACE reads with MiXCR, one entry per CDR3 protein. The sample includes a few hundred thousand distinct CDR3 sequences, 6.5% to 9.5% of them seen just once. The same data also went into a second study, on yellow fever vaccine responses in identical twins.

Sequenced input: memory (CD45RO+) T cells sorted from blood. The receptor source for this set is a woman under 30 in good health.

In its sample, this clonotype was seen many times. The gene calls are TRBV11-2 and TRBJ2-3; no clear D gene. Trimming removed 0 bases at V and 9 bases at J, with 10 bases between. Germline-derived CDR1 and CDR2 are SGHAT and FQNNGV. The CDR3 length is 13 residues. This CDR3 reads CASSLDRVETQYF. CDR3 coding DNA: TGTGCCAGCAGCTTAGATCGGGTGGAGACGCAGTATTTT.

This clonotype was seen repeatedly, ten times or more. The chain links TRBV5-1 to TRBJ1-6; the D gene is possibly TRBD1 (6 bases). Germline V gene data show CDR1 as SGHRS and CDR2 as YFSETQ. V lost 4 bases and J lost 7, with 21 bases in between. This CDR3 is built from 17 residues. CDR3 DNA sequence: TGCGCCAGCAGCCAAAAGCCATCCCGGGGGCCAAATTCACCCCTCCACTTT. Residues: CASSQKPSRGPNSPLHF.

This chain uses TRBV20-1 with TRBJ2-7; tentatively, D is TRBD1 (6 bases). The CDR3 extends over 13 amino acids. Germline V CDR1 and CDR2: DFQATT, SNEGSKA (reference sequence). V was pared by 8 bases and J by 0 bases, with 14 bases between. DNA of the CDR3: TGCAGTTTCCAGGGGCTTACCTCCTACGAGCAGTACTTC. Encoded protein: CSFQGLTSYEQYF.

A remark on this clonotype: A junction end diverges from the germline sequence, so it may reflect a read error. The chain is built from TRBV14 and TRBJ2-7; 9 bases align to TRBD2. The CDR3 spans 18 residues. Germline CDR1 is SGHDN and CDR2 is FVKESK. For the CDR3, the DNA is TGTGCCAGCAGCCCACTGGGACTAGCCGTGGGAGGTTCCTACGAGCGGTACTTC. The encoded protein is CASSPLGLAVGGSYERYF. The entire variable domain, with the rest obtained from reference TRBV14 and TRBJ2-7, is as follows: EAGVTQFPSHSVIEKGQTVTLRCDPISGHDNLYWYRRVMGKEIKFLLHFVKESKQDESGMPNNRFLAERTGGTYSTLKVQPAELEDSGVYFCASSPLGLAVGGSYERYFGPGTRLTVT.

This clonotype was seen many times. The CDR3 sequence is CASSSLRPGTGAEAFF. DNA of the CDR3: TGTGCCAGCAGTTCTCTCCGACCCGGGACAGGGGCTGAAGCTTTCTTT. The J gene is TRBJ1-1, the V gene TRBV6-5; 10 positions agree with TRBD1. Losses at the gene ends were 4 bases for V and 6 bases for J; bases not matched to a gene: 11. Germline V gives CDR1 MNHEY, CDR2 SVGAGI. The CDR3 extends over 16 amino acids.

This clonotype was found a few times. The chain couples TRBV5-6 to TRBJ2-3; TRBD2 matches 9 bases. The CDR3 totals 16 residues. V dropped 2 bases and J dropped 4; count of bases not matched to a gene: 8. Germline CDR1 reads SGHDT; CDR2 reads YYEEEE. CDR3 region: CASSFRSGGRADTQYF. The CDR3 DNA follows: TGTGCCAGCAGCTTCCGAAGCGGGGGGCGGGCAGATACGCAGTATTTT.

This clonotype was observed a handful of times. The gene calls are TRBV27 and TRBJ2-1; the match to TRBD2 covers 7 bases. V trimming: 1 base; J trimming: 6 bases; junction bases outside the gene matches: 9. Germline V gives CDR1 MNHEY, CDR2 SMNVEV (reference sequence). The CDR3 is 16 amino acids. CDR3 nucleotides: TGTGCCAGCAGTTTATACGGGGGAGGGCCGTCCAATGAGCAGTTCTTC. Amino acid sequence: CASSLYGGGPSNEQFF.

This clonotype was observed many times. This chain links TRBV6-2 or TRBV6-3 with TRBJ2-2; 9 bases fit TRBD2. The CDR3 runs 19 residues. Germline V gives CDR1 MNHEY, CDR2 SVGEGT. The trim removed 0 bases at V and 0 bases at J, leaving 8 bases unmatched. The CDR3 DNA sequence: TGTGCCAGCAGTTACTCGGGACTAGCCGGACCCTCGAACACCGGGGAGCTGTTTTTT. Amino acids: CASSYSGLAGPSNTGELFF.

This chain links TRBV19 with TRBJ2-7; D remains unclear. Germline CDR1 is LNHDA and CDR2 is SQIVND (reference sequence). V was clipped by 8 bases and J by 5 bases, with 10 bases between them. The CDR3 length is 11 residues. The CDR3: CASRIEDEQYF. DNA for the CDR3: TGTGCCAGTCGAATCGAGGACGAGCAGTACTTC.

As to this clonotype: An end of the junction does not agree with germline; a read error may underlie this. The CDR3 DNA follows: TGTGCCAGTAGTTCCGGACGGACCCTACGGTTC. Protein: CASSSGRTLRF. J is TRBJ2-7 and V is TRBV19; unclear D gene. In germline, CDR1 is LNHDA, CDR2 SQIVND (reference sequence). This CDR3 comprises 11 residues.

CDR3 nucleotides: TGTGCCAGCTCACCACTAGGCACTTCCTTGAACACCGGGGAGCTGTTTTTT. This gives the protein CASSPLGTSLNTGELFF. The J gene is TRBJ2-2, the V gene TRBV18; D is unresolved. The CDR3 is 17 amino acids. Germline-derived CDR1 and CDR2 are KGHSH and LQKENI. Trimming left V 1 base short and J 1 base short, with 13 bases between. The complete variable domain, with remaining parts taken from reference TRBV18 and TRBJ2-2, reads NAGVMQNPRHLVRRRGQEARLRCSPMKGHSHVYWYRQLPEEGLKFMVYLQKENIIDESGMPKERFSAEFPKEGPSILRIQQVVRGDSAAYFCASSPLGTSLNTGELFFGEGSRLTVL.

In its sample, this clonotype was seen many times. In DNA form, the CDR3 reads TGCAGCGTTGAAGCGGGAGTGTACACCGGGGAGCTGTTTTTT. Protein: CSVEAGVYTGELFF. V and J are TRBV29-1 and TRBJ2-2; D might be TRBD2 (6 bases). V dropped 1 base and J dropped 3 bases, with 9 bases sitting between them. The CDR3 contains 14 residues. The germline gives CDR1 SQVTM, CDR2 ANQGSEA.

CDR3 amino acids: CSALASGGTDTQYF. The CDR3 DNA follows: TGCAGCGCATTAGCTAGCGGGGGCACAGATACGCAGTATTTT. The V gene is TRBV29-1, the J gene TRBJ2-3; TRBD2 matches 9 bases. Germline lookup yields CDR1 SQVTM and CDR2 ANQGSEA. The CDR3 has 14 residues. With V trimmed by 7 bases and J by 1 base, 6 bases remained unmatched.

The chain couples TRBV12-3 or TRBV12-4 to TRBJ2-5; the match to TRBD2 covers 12 bases. The CDR3 contains 18 residues. Losses at the gene ends were 11 bases for V and 2 bases for J; bases not matched to a gene: 18. The CDR3 region has the DNA TGTGCCTTCTGTTTAGTTAGGGTGCTAGCGGGAGGGCAAGAGACCCAGTACTTC. It yields the protein CAFCLVRVLAGGQETQYF.

This clonotype was counted only a few times. The rearrangement joins TRBV25-1 to TRBJ1-1; 12 nucleotides line up with TRBD1. V was pared by 3 bases and J by 3 bases, with 11 bases of the junction left unmatched. The germline V gene encodes CDR1 MGHDK and CDR2 SYGVNS. This CDR3 is 18 amino acids long. The DNA for the CDR3 is TGTGCCAGCAGTGATTTGGGGACAGGGGGCGAATTGGACACTGAAGCTTTCTTT. It codes for CASSDLGTGGELDTEAFF.

CDR3 in DNA: TGTGCCAGCAGACTAGCGGGGTCCGTCGATGAGCAGTTCTTC. The encoded protein is CASRLAGSVDEQFF. This rearrangement joins TRBV6-4 to TRBJ2-1; TRBD2 aligns across 10 bases. The ends lost 6 bases at V and 8 bases at J; junction bases unmatched: 7. The CDR3 is 14 residues long. CDR1 and CDR2 from the germline V gene are MRHNA and SNTAGT.

This clonotype has only a few counts. The chain employs TRBV6-5 and TRBJ1-2; 7 bases fit TRBD1. J gave up 0 bases and V 2 bases, and 3 bases lay outside the gene matches. Per germline, CDR1 MNHEY and CDR2 SVGAGI. The CDR3 loop spans 15 amino acids. In nucleotides, the CDR3 is TGTGCCAGCAGTTACCAGGGACAGTCTAACTATGGCTACACCTTC. The encoded protein is CASSYQGQSNYGYTF.

This clonotype has only a few counts. This chain joins TRBV6-5 and TRBJ2-1; 7 bases line up with TRBD1. The CDR3 totals 15 residues. From germline, CDR1 is MNHEY and CDR2 SVGAGI. V shed 0 bases and J 7 bases; nucleotides not matched to a gene: 6. The CDR3 sequence is CASSYSRTGGNEQFF. For the CDR3, the DNA is TGTGCCAGCAGTTACTCGAGGACAGGAGGTAATGAGCAGTTCTTC.